The 25 T cell receptor beta chains in this list originate from one sample, sequenced in a study of shared clonotypes between healthy human individuals (dated by TCRdb to the early 2020s). Libraries were made using the immunoSEQ multiplex PCR assay. This immuneACCESS table, as held by TCRdb, lists in-frame sequences with V and J called but not all clones. Of the missing ones, under half trace to an unresolved V gene in checked studies; the others have no known cause. This sample holds 2 million to 2.5 million clones; over 85% were observed only once. The ten largest clones capture approximately 0.4% of the sample. The sequencing sample was made of naive CD4+ T cells from PBMCs. In light of the paper, this sample's cell subset or site label describes: CD45RA+ positively selected. The receptors here all came from a man aged 18 to 29 in good health. Some clones in this sample may be carry-over from other donors' samples.

This clone was seen a few times. The V and J genes are TRBV18 and TRBJ1-2; D remains unclear. Germline V gives CDR1 KGHSH, CDR2 LQKENI. The CDR3 has 12 residues. Trimming removed 5 bases from V and 5 bases from J, with 9 bases in between. The CDR3 here is CASSVGIYGYTF. CDR3 nucleotides: TGTGCCAGCTCAGTAGGGATTTATGGCTACACCTTC. Supplemented by reference TRBV18 and TRBJ1-2, the full variable domain reads NAGVMQNPRHLVRRRGQEARLRCSPMKGHSHVYWYRQLPEEGLKFMVYLQKENIIDESGMPKERFSAEFPKEGPSILRIQQVVRGDSAAYFCASSVGIYGYTFGSGTRLTVV.

This chain joins TRBV5-8 and TRBJ2-7; TRBD1 aligns across 10 bases. This CDR3 has 15 residues. Trimming removed 4 bases from V and 6 bases from J; junction bases left unmatched: 10. CDR1 is SGHTS and CDR2 is YDEGEE in the germline V gene. The chain's CDR3 is CASSRPPRTGGEQYF. The CDR3, as DNA: TGTGCCAGCAGCAGGCCCCCCAGGACAGGGGGCGAGCAGTACTTC.

The chain uses TRBV19 and TRBJ1-1, with TRBD1 as a possible D gene (5 bases). Trimming shortened V by 6 bases and J by 2 bases, and 13 bases separated the two germline ends. The length of the CDR3 is 14 residues. The germline V gene encodes CDR1 LNHDA and CDR2 SQIVND (reference sequence). The CDR3 sequence is CASRHPGANTEAFF. In nucleotides, the CDR3 is TGTGCCAGTAGACACCCTGGGGCTAACACTGAAGCTTTCTTT. Together with reference TRBV19 and TRBJ1-1, the CDR3 gives the full variable domain: DGGITQSPKYLFRKEGQNVTLSCEQNLNHDAMYWYRQDPGQGLRLIYYSQIVNDFQKGDIAEGYSVSREKKESFPLTVTSAQKNPTAFYLCASRHPGANTEAFFGQGTRLTVV.

The chain is built from TRBV5-1 and TRBJ2-7; D tentatively reads TRBD1 or TRBD2 (5 bases each). The CDR3 is 13 residues long. Per the germline V gene, CDR1 is SGHRS and CDR2 is YFSETQ. V lost 4 bases to trimming and J lost 2 bases, with 10 bases between them. The CDR3 DNA reads as TGCGCCAGCAGCCCGGGACGGACCTACGAGCAGTACTTC. It yields the protein CASSPGRTYEQYF. Full variable domain (outside the CDR3, taken from reference TRBV5-1 and TRBJ2-7): KAGVTQTPRYLIKTRGQQVTLSCSPISGHRSVSWYQQTPGQGLQFLFEYFSETQRNKGNFPGRFSGRQFSNSRSEMNVSTLELGDSALYLCASSPGRTYEQYFGPGTRLTVT.

The rearrangement links TRBV11-1 to TRBJ2-7; D is unclear. With 6 bases removed from V and 0 bases from J, the gap between germline ends came to 6 bases. CDR3 size: 12 residues. CDR1 and CDR2 (germline): SGHAT, FQDESV (reference sequence). CDR3 DNA: TGTGCCAGCAGGGGGTACTCCTACGAGCAGTACTTC. It codes for CASRGYSYEQYF.

A single count supports this clone. The sample contains more than one DNA sequence encoding this CDR3. The chain is built from TRBV19 and TRBJ2-7; the match to TRBD1 covers 8 bases. The CDR3 is 13 residues long. Germline V gene sequence: CDR1 LNHDA, CDR2 SQIVND (reference sequence). The V and J ends lost 9 bases and 4 bases, in that order; junction bases with no gene match: 8. The CDR3 region has the DNA TGTGCCAGCTCCCGGGACAGGTATTACGAGCAGTACTTC. Amino acids: CASSRDRYYEQYF. Looking up the rest from reference TRBV19 and TRBJ2-7 gives the full variable domain: DGGITQSPKYLFRKEGQNVTLSCEQNLNHDAMYWYRQDPGQGLRLIYYSQIVNDFQKGDIAEGYSVSREKKESFPLTVTSAQKNPTAFYLCASSRDRYYEQYFGPGTRLTVT.

This rearrangement joins TRBV28 to TRBJ1-2, with a weak D call TRBD1 (6 bases). CDR1 is MDHEN, CDR2 SYDVKM, per germline. V was shortened by 4 bases and J by 3 bases, with 15 bases between the two germline ends. The CDR3 runs 15 residues. This CDR3 is CASSSVSGADYGYTF. In DNA form, the CDR3 reads TGTGCCAGCAGTTCCGTCTCGGGGGCGGACTATGGCTACACCTTC.

Worth noting for this clone: Other nucleotide sequences in the sample specify the same CDR3. The chain has TRBV5-8 and TRBJ2-7; D remains ambiguous. The V end was cut by 5 bases, the J end by 3 bases, with 6 bases between. There are 11 residues in the CDR3. The germline V gene encodes CDR1 SGHTS and CDR2 YDEGEE. CDR3 in amino acids: CASSRSYEQYF. CDR3 nucleotide sequence: TGTGCCAGCAGTCGAAGCTACGAGCAGTACTTC.

This CDR3 is CASSLVVSSVSSYEQYF. CDR3 nucleotides: TGTGCCAGCAGCTTAGTGGTTTCTAGCGTAAGCTCCTACGAGCAGTACTTC. The rearrangement links TRBV7-8 to TRBJ2-7; D might be TRBD2 (6 bases). In germline, CDR1 is SGHVS, CDR2 FQNEAQ. V was clipped by 1 base and J by 0 bases, with 16 bases between them. The CDR3 runs 17 residues.

Comments on this clone: The junction departs from the called germline gene at one end, perhaps through a read error. Other DNA sequences in this specimen translate into the identical CDR3. V and J are TRBV19 and TRBJ2-7, with D possibly matching TRBD1 (6 bases). Looked up from germline, CDR1 is LNHDA and CDR2 is SQIVND (reference sequence). The CDR3 has 12 residues. CDR3 bases: TGTGCCAGCAGTCCCAGGGAAGGGGACACCTCGTTC. Encoded protein: CASSPREGDTSF.

CDR3 region: CASSFGTGGYNEQFF. The CDR3 DNA is TGTGCCAGCAGCTTTGGAACAGGGGGCTACAATGAGCAGTTCTTC. This rearrangement joins TRBV7-8 to TRBJ2-1, with TRBD1 matching over 8 bases. Germline trimming cut 3 bases from V and 3 bases from J; bases unmatched to any gene: 4. CDR3 length equals 15 residues. Germline V gives CDR1 SGHVS, CDR2 FQNEAQ.

The chain employs TRBV5-4 and TRBJ2-2; a possible D gene is TRBD2 (6 bases). The germline CDR1 and CDR2 sequences are SGHNT and YYREEE (reference sequence). V was pared by 3 bases and J by 0 bases, with 12 bases between. This CDR3 has 16 amino acids. The CDR3 region has the DNA TGTGCCAGCAGCTGGGGTAGCGGAACGAACACCGGGGAGCTGTTTTTT. As protein: CASSWGSGTNTGELFF.

The chain carries TRBV7-3 and TRBJ2-3; D gene unclear. Germline CDR1 reads SGHTA; CDR2 reads FQGTGA. The length of the CDR3 is 15 residues. Trimming took 4 bases from V and 2 from J, leaving 13 bases between them. The CDR3 nucleotides read TGTGCCAGCAGCTCCTCTCCCCAGGTCACAGATACGCAGTATTTT. The encoded protein is CASSSSPQVTDTQYF.

This chain joins TRBV4-3 and TRBJ1-2, with a tentative D call TRBD1 (6 bases). The germline CDR1 and CDR2 sequences are LGHNA and YSLEER. The CDR3 is 15 amino acids. V was trimmed by 1 base and J by 5 bases, leaving 14 bases between them. The CDR3 region is CASSQGRGTSYGYTF. As DNA, the CDR3 is TGCGCCAGCAGCCAAGGTCGGGGGACATCGTATGGCTACACCTTC.

With respect to this clone: Different DNA sequences within this sample yield the same CDR3. The gene calls are TRBV28 and TRBJ1-1; D is perhaps TRBD1 (5 bases). This CDR3 is 13 amino acids long. Germline values: CDR1 MDHEN, CDR2 SYDVKM. Trimming took 5 bases from V and 4 from J, leaving 11 bases between them. The CDR3 bases are TGTGCCAGCAGTCCACCGGGGGGCACTGAAGCTTTCTTT. Protein sequence: CASSPPGGTEAFF.

The genes are TRBV5-4 and TRBJ1-4; 7 nucleotides match TRBD1. V trimming: 2 bases; J trimming: 7 bases; junction bases outside the gene matches: 8. Per the germline V gene, CDR1 is SGHNT and CDR2 is YYREEE (reference sequence). There are 15 residues in the CDR3. CDR3 sequence reads: CASSLIGTEGEKLFF. The CDR3 nucleotides read TGTGCCAGCAGCTTAATAGGGACAGAAGGTGAAAAACTGTTTTTT.

For the CDR3, the DNA is TGTGCCAGCAGCGTATTCTCCTCTTCCTACGAGCAGTACTTC. Amino acid sequence: CASSVFSSSYEQYF. The rearrangement joins TRBV9 to TRBJ2-7, with D unclear. Per the germline V gene, CDR1 is SGDLS and CDR2 is YYNGEE. The CDR3 runs 14 residues. V lost 1 base and J lost 1, with 9 bases in between.

The count of this clone is one. This sequence joins TRBV7-3 and TRBJ2-6; D gene uncertain. CDR1 and CDR2 (germline): SGHTA, FQGTGA. V gave up 4 bases and J gave up 0 bases, with 16 bases separating them. The CDR3 covers 18 residues. CDR3 sequence (DNA): TGTGCCAGCAGCTACTCAAACACAGCATCCTCTGGGGCCAACGTCCTGACTTTC. Translating it yields CASSYSNTASSGANVLTF.

This clone was picked up one time. V and J are TRBV4-1 and TRBJ1-4; D unclear. Deletions cut 2 bases from V and 8 bases from J, with 9 bases between. Germline CDR1 and CDR2: MGHRA and YSYEKL. The CDR3 totals 13 residues. For the CDR3, the DNA is TGCGCCAGCAGCCAATTACCGATGGAAAAACTGTTTTTT. Its translation: CASSQLPMEKLFF.

This rearrangement joins TRBV30 to TRBJ2-1; D unresolved. Germline CDR1 GTSNPN, CDR2 SVGIG (reference sequence). V lost 0 bases to trimming and J lost 3 bases, with 9 bases between them. There are 14 residues in the CDR3. As DNA, the CDR3 is TGTGCCTGGAGTGTACGGCGGAGCTACAATGAGCAGTTCTTC. Protein product: CAWSVRRSYNEQFF. The complete variable domain, with remaining parts taken from reference TRBV30 and TRBJ2-1, reads SQTIHQWPATLVQPVGSPLSLECTVEGTSNPNLYWYRQAAGRGLQLLFYSVGIGQISSEVPQNLSASRPQDRQFILSSKKLLLSDSGFYLCAWSVRRSYNEQFFGPGTRLTVL.

This rearrangement joins TRBV7-2 to TRBJ2-5; 9 bases are a match to TRBD1. The CDR3 covers 15 residues. Losses at the gene ends were 6 bases for V and 5 bases for J; bases not matched to a gene: 10. Germline V gene data show CDR1 as SGHTA and CDR2 as FQGNSA. The CDR3, as DNA: TGTGCCAGCAGTATAATAACAGGGGGCCTGGAGACCCAGTACTTC. It specifies CASSIITGGLETQYF.

The chain recombines TRBV2 with TRBJ1-4; 9 bases line up with TRBD1. Trimming cost V 6 bases and J 14 bases; bases outside gene matches: 7. The CDR3 covers 12 residues. CDR1 and CDR2 from the germline V gene are SNHLY and FYNNEI. The CDR3 DNA is TGTGCCAGCAGAGAACAGGGGGCGCGGCTGTTTTTT. Translation: CASREQGARLFF.

The chain combines TRBV15 with TRBJ1-2, with a weak D call TRBD1 (5 bases). This CDR3 comprises 16 residues. The V gene's germline CDR1 is LNHNV and CDR2 YYDKDF (reference sequence). Trimming cost V 1 base and J 0 bases, with 12 bases left between them. In DNA form, the CDR3 reads TGTGCCACCAGCAGAGGAGGGACGGAAGCTAACTATGGCTACACCTTC. Its translation: CATSRGGTEANYGYTF.

J is TRBJ1-5 and V is TRBV19; 7 bases fit TRBD1. Germline V lookup: CDR1 LNHDA, CDR2 SQIVND (reference sequence). The CDR3 is 19 amino acids. V was pared by 5 bases and J by 0 bases, with 16 bases of the junction left unmatched. The CDR3 spells CASSPNRGGTLYSNQPQHF. CDR3 DNA: TGTGCCAGTAGTCCGAACAGGGGCGGAACCCTATATAGCAATCAGCCCCAGCATTTT.

Remarks on this clone: Other DNA sequences in the sample encode the same CDR3. The rearrangement joins TRBV7-9 to TRBJ2-7; no reliable D call. This CDR3 contains 13 residues. Germline assignment: CDR1 SEHNR and CDR2 FQNEAQ (reference sequence). V shed 1 base and J shed 7 bases, with 11 bases lying between them. The CDR3 region has the DNA TGTGCCAGCAGCTTAGGACTGGCGAGTGAGCAGTACTTC. Its translation is CASSLGLASEQYF.